This TCR beta chain emerged from a study of OX40 agonist ivuxolimab in advanced cancers. In germline, CDR1 is SEHNR, CDR2 FQNEAQ (reference sequence). The CDR3 has 15 residues. V lost 2 bases and J 8 bases, leaving 18 bases between the germline ends. Remarks on this clone: The antigen is not known.

Overall study findings and caveats: Expansion of clones was among the lowest in partial responders at 0.1-3.0 mg/kg.

Using immunoSEQ multiplex PCR, the repertoire was profiled, and TCRdb retains in-frame clones only, with some absent. This table holds some 85,000 clones, 70% to 90% found once. The sequencing here drew on CD4+ or CD8+ T cells sorted from blood, taken in a trial of the OX40 agonist ivuxolimab. The chain employs TRBV7-9 and TRBJ1-2; possibly TRBD1 for D (5 bases). This clonotype was sampled from an adult with an advanced solid tumor such as melanoma, head and neck, liver or kidney cancer. The CDR3 sequence: CASSLLGRSGVGYTF. The CDR3 region has the DNA TGTGCCAGCAGCTTACTGGGACGCTCGGGGGTAGGCTACACCTTC.